This T cell receptor (beta chain) was recorded in a study of T cell responses to AZD1222 COVID-19 vaccine. For this clone: The target antigen is unknown.

Study-level points and caveats: Mostly white British, mostly female donors; authors suggested clonal diversity may be underestimated. Only six people who got AZD1222 tested seropositive at baseline. Of spike-specific TCRs, nearly half reportedly target regions left unmutated in variants.

The table came from immunoSEQ multiplex PCR; TCRdb's copy has only in-frame clones and leaves some out. The sample comprises some 120,000 clones, 86% of which are singletons, and 3% rests with the top ten. It was second doses at about 4 or about 12 weeks that were pooled. The clonotype originates from an adult who received the AZD1222 COVID-19 vaccine. The source was peripheral blood, collected 28 days after the second AZD1222 dose.

The CDR3 DNA follows: TGTGCCAGTAGTATAGCGCGCTACACCGGGGAGCTGTTTTTT. Its protein product is CASSIARYTGELFF. The rearrangement uses TRBV19 and TRBJ2-2; the D is unclear. V lost 1 base and J 3 bases, leaving 6 bases between the germline ends. In germline, CDR1 is LNHDA, CDR2 SQIVND (reference sequence). This CDR3 is 14 amino acids long.